This T cell receptor (beta chain) was found in a study of cytomegalovirus exposure and HLA in healthy donors. General observations from the study: Donors were assumed by presence/absence analyses to have roughly uniform sequencing depth.

The germline V gene has CDR1 SGHAT and CDR2 FQDESV (reference sequence). The V end lost 3 bases, the J end lost 5 bases, and 7 bases lay between the germline ends. The CDR3 covers 13 residues. In the PCR, 60 Vbeta and 13 Jbeta primers were used. Clones were sequenced by immunoSEQ multiplex PCR, and TCRdb holds only the in-frame ones, with some missing. The sample carries 160,000 or so clones, roughly 80% recorded once. As to this clone: Its antigen is undetermined.

The chain is built from TRBV11-1 and TRBJ2-2, with no clear D. The TCR originated in a woman younger than 45 in good health and CMV-seropositive. The sequencing input was PBMCs. CDR3 DNA sequence: TGTGCCAGCAGCTTCTCCGGGACCGGGGAGCTGTTTTTT. Its protein is CASSFSGTGELFF. Full variable domain (outside the CDR3, taken from reference TRBV11-1 and TRBJ2-2): EAEVAQSPRYKITEKSQAVAFWCDPISGHATLYWYRQILGQGPELLVQFQDESVVDDSQLPKDRFSAERLKGVDSTLKIQPAELGDSAMYLCASSFSGTGELFFGEGSRLTVL.